The 3 T cell receptor beta chains presented below share a single source sample, sequenced in a study. A single record per CDR3 protein comes from TCRdb applying MiXCR to the RT-PCR reads. The repertoire has about 680,000 distinct CDR3 sequences, approximately 15% of them found once; the top ten carry around 3.3%. The material sequenced was memory CD4+ T cells from blood. The origin of the receptors is a female donor in good health, serving as a healthy control.

Note on this clonotype: A much more abundant neighbour one base away suggests this may be a read error. The CDR3 is CAISLGGGLPGELFF. For the CDR3, the DNA is TGTGCCATCAGTTTAGGGGGGGGGCTTCCCGGGGAGCTGTTTTTT. The gene calls are TRBV27 and TRBJ2-2, with D perhaps TRBD2 (7 bases). This CDR3 is built from 15 residues. Germline CDR1 reads MNHEY; CDR2 reads SMNVEV (reference sequence).

This clonotype appeared a few times. DNA of the CDR3: TGCGCCAGCAGTAGTGCCCAGCCATTAGGGAGGAGTAAAAATGAAAAACTGTTTTTT. Its protein is CASSSAQPLGRSKNEKLFF. The V call is TRBV10-2, the J call TRBJ1-4; no definite D call. CDR1 and CDR2 from the germline V gene are WSHSY and SAAADI. The germline V and J ends were trimmed by 5 bases and 5 bases, with 27 bases remaining between them. This CDR3 has 19 amino acids.

The rearrangement uses TRBV11-2 and TRBJ2-5; 7 bases match TRBD1. This CDR3 region has 16 residues. Germline CDR1 SGHAT, CDR2 FQNNGV. The junction had 13 bases not matched to a gene; V was cut back by 5 bases and J by 4 bases. Here the CDR3 DNA reads TGTGCCAGCAGCCCTAGGCCAGGGGGATTGGGAGAGACCCAGTACTTC. Its translation: CASSPRPGGLGETQYF.